This paragraph covers one T cell receptor (beta chain) sequence. Its matching antigen is unknown. Using immunoSEQ multiplex PCR, the repertoire was profiled, and TCRdb retains in-frame clones only, with some absent. The table has around 49,000 clones, 70% to 90% seen once. The data derive from a study of graft-versus-host responses after intestinal transplantation. Study at large: In this cohort, recipients had multivisceral, liver-intestinal, or isolated intestinal transplants. Every recipient underwent anti-thymocyte globulin induction, then tacrolimus and steroids for about three years. Study observations and caveats: Declines in HvG clones occurring early post-transplant were associated with peak circulating GvH clone levels. Some GvH clones were seen earlier in gut or blood, suggesting intestinal origin.

The germline V gene has CDR1 MNHNS and CDR2 SASEGT. CDR3 length: 12 amino acids. V lost 10 bases, J lost 4 bases, and 11 bases lay in between. The receptor was derived from a human donor who was the organ donor for an intestinal transplant. The chain joins TRBV6-1 to TRBJ1-3; unclear D gene. The starting material was unstimulated CD4+ T cells sorted from spleen or lymph node cells, obtained before transplant. The CDR3 protein is CATESYGNTIYF. The CDR3 DNA reads TGTGCCACCGAGAGTTACGGAAACACCATATATTTT.